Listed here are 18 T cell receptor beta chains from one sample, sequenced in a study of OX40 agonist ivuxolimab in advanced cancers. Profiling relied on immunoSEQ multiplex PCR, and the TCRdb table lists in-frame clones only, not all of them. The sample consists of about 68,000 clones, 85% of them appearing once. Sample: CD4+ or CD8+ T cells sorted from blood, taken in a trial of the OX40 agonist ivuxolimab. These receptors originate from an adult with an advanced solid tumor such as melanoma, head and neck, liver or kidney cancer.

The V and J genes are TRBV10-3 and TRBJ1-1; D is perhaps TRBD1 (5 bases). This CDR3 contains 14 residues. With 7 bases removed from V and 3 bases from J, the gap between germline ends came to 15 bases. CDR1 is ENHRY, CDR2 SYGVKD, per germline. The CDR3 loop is CAIKSAGTDTEAFF. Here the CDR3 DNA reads TGTGCCATCAAATCGGCAGGGACTGACACTGAAGCTTTCTTT.

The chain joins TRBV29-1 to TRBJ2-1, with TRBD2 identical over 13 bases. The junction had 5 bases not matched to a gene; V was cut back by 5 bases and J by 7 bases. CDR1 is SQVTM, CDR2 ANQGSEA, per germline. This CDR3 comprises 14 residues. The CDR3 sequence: CSVRTSGGLNEQFF. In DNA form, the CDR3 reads TGCAGCGTTCGGACTAGCGGGGGTTTAAATGAGCAGTTCTTC.

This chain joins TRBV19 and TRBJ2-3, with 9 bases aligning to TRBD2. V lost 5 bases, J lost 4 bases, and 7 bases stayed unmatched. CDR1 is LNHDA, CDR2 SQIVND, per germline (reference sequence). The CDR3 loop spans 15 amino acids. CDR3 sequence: CASSSTSGIADTQYF. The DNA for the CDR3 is TGTGCCAGTAGTTCGACTAGCGGCATCGCAGATACGCAGTATTTT.

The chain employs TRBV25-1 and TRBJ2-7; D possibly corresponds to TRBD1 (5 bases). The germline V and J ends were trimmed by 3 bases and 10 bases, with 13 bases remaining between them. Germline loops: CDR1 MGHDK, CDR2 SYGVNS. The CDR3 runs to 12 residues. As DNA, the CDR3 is TGTGCCAGCAGTGACCCGACAGCCCGCCAGTACTTC. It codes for CASSDPTARQYF.

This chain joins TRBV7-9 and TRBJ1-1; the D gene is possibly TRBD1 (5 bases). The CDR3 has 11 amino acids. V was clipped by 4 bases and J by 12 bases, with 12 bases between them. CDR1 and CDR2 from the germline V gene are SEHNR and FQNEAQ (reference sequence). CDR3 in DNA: TGTGCCAGCAGCTCGGGGGGGTTACCTTTCTTT. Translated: CASSSGGLPFF.

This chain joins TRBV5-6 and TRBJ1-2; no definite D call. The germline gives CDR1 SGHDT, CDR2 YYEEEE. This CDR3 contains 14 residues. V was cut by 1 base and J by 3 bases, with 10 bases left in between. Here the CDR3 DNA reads TGTGCCAGCAGCTTGAGAGGGAGAGACTATGGCTACACCTTC. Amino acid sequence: CASSLRGRDYGYTF.

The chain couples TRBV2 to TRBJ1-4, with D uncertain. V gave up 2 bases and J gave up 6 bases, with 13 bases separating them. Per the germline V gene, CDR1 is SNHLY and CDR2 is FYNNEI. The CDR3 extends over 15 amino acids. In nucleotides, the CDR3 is TGTGCCAGCAGTGAATCGGGCAGCGGGTATGAAAAACTGTTTTTT. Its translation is CASSESGSGYEKLFF. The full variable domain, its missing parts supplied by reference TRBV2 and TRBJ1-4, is EPEVTQTPSHQVTQMGQEVILRCVPISNHLYFYWYRQILGQKVEFLVSFYNNEISEKSEIFDDQFSVERPDGSNFTLKIRSTKLEDSAMYFCASSESGSGYEKLFFGSGTQLSVL.

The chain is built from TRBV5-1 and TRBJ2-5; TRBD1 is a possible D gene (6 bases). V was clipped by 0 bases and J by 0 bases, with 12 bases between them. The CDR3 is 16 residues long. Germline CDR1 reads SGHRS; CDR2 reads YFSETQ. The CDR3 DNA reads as TGCGCCAGCAGCTTGGCTCCAACAGGGTACCAAGAGACCCAGTACTTC. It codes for CASSLAPTGYQETQYF.

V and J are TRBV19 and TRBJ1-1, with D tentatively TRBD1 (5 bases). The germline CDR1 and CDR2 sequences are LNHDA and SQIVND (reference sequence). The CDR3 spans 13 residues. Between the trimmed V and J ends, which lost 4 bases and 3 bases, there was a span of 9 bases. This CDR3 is CASSSREYTEAFF. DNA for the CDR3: TGTGCCAGTAGTAGCAGGGAGTACACTGAAGCTTTCTTT.

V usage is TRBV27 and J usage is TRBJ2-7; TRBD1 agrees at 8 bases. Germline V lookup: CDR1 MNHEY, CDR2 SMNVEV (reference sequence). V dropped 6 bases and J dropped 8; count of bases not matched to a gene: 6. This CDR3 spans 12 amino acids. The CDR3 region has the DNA TGTGCCAGCAGGCCGACAGGGGATAAGCAGTACTTC. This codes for CASRPTGDKQYF.

CDR3 DNA: TGCGCCAGCAGTGAGTCCGGGAGGGTTGAGCAGTTCTTC. Translation: CASSESGRVEQFF. The chain is built from TRBV10-1 and TRBJ2-1; TRBD2 agrees at 8 bases. The CDR3 runs to 13 residues. The junction had 1 base not matched to a gene; V was cut back by 0 bases and J by 9 bases. Germline V lookup: CDR1 WNHNN, CDR2 SYGVQD (reference sequence).

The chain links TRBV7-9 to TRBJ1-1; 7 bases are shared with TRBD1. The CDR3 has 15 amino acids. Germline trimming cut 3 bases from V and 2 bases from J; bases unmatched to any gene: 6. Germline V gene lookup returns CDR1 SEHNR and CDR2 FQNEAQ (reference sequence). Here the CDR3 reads CASSFRQGVNTEAFF. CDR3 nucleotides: TGTGCCAGCAGCTTTAGACAGGGCGTCAACACTGAAGCTTTCTTT.

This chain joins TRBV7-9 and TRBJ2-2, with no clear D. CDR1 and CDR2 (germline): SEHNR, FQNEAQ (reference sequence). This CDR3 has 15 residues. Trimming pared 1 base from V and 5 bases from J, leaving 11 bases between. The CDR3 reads CASSLVAEPTGELFF. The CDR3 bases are TGTGCCAGCAGCTTAGTGGCGGAGCCGACCGGGGAGCTGTTTTTT.

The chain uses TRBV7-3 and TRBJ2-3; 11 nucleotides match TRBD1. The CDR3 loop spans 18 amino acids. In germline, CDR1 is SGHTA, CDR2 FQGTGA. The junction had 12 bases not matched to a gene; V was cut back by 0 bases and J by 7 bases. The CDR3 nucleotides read TGTGCCAGCAGCTTAACCACCTGGACAGGGGGCTTTCAAAATACGCAGTATTTT. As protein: CASSLTTWTGGFQNTQYF. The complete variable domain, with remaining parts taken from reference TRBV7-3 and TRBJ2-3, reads GAGVSQTPSNKVTEKGKYVELRCDPISGHTALYWYRQSLGQGPEFLIYFQGTGAADDSGLPNDRFFAVRPEGSVSTLKIQRTERGDSAVYLCASSLTTWTGGFQNTQYFGPGTRLTVL.

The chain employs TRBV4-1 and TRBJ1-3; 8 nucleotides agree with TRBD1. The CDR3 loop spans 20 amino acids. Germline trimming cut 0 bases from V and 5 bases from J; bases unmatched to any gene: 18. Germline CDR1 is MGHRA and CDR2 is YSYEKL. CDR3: CASSQEYGTGYKGFRNTIYF. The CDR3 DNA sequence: TGCGCCAGCAGCCAAGAGTACGGGACAGGCTACAAGGGATTCAGAAACACCATATATTTT.

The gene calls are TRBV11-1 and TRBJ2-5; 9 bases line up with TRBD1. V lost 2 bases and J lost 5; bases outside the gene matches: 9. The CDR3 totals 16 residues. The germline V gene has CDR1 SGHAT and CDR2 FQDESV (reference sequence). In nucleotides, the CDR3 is TGTGCCAGCAGCTTAAGTCGGACAGGGGAGAGGGAGACCCAGTACTTC. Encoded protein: CASSLSRTGERETQYF.

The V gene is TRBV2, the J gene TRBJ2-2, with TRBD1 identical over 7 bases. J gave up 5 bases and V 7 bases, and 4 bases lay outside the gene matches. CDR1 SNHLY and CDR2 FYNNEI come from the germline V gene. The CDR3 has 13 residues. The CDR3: CASMDRRTGELFF. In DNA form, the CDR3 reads TGTGCCAGCATGGACAGGAGGACCGGGGAGCTGTTTTTT. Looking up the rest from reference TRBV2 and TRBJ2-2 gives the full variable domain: EPEVTQTPSHQVTQMGQEVILRCVPISNHLYFYWYRQILGQKVEFLVSFYNNEISEKSEIFDDQFSVERPDGSNFTLKIRSTKLEDSAMYFCASMDRRTGELFFGEGSRLTVL.

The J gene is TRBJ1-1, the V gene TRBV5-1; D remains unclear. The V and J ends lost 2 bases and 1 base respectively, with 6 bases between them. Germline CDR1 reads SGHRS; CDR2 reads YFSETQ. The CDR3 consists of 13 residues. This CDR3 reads CASSFDANTEAFF. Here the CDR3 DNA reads TGCGCCAGCAGCTTTGATGCGAACACTGAAGCTTTCTTT.